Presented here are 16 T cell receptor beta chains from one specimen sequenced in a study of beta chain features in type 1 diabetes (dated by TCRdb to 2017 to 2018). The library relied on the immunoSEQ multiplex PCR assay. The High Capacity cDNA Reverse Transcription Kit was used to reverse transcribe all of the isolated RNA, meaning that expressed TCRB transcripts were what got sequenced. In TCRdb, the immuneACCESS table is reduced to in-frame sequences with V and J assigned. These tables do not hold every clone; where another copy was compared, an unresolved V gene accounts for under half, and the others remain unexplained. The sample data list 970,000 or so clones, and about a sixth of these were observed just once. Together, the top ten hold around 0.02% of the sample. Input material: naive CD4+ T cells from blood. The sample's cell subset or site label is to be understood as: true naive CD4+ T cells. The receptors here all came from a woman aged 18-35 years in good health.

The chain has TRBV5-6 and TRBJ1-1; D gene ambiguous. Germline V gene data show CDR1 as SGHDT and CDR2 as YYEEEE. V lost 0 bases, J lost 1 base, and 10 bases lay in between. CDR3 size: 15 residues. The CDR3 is CASSLGPGANTEAFF. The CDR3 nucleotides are TGTGCCAGCAGCTTGGGGCCGGGAGCGAACACTGAAGCTTTCTTT.

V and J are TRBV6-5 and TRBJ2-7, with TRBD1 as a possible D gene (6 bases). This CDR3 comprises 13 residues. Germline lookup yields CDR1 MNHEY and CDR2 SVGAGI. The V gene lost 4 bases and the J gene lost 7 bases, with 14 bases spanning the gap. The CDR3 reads CASSFFPGQEQYF. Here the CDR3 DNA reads TGTGCCAGCAGTTTCTTTCCGGGACAAGAGCAGTACTTC.

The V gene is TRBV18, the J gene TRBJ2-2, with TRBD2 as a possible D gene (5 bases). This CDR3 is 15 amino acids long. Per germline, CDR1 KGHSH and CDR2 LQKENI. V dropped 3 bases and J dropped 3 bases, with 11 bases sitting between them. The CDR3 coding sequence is TGTGCCAGCTCACCTCGACGGGATCACACCGGGGAGCTGTTTTTT. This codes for CASSPRRDHTGELFF.

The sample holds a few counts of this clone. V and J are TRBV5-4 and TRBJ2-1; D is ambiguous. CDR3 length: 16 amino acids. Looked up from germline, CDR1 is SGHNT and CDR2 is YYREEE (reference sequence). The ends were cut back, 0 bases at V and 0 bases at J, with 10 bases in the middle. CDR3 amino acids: CASSLVPTASYNEQFF. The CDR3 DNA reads TGTGCCAGCAGCTTGGTCCCAACCGCCTCCTACAATGAGCAGTTCTTC. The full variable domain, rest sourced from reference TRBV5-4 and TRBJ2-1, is ETGVTQSPTHLIKTRGQQVTLRCSSQSGHNTVSWYQQALGQGPQFIFQYYREEENGRGNFPPRFSGLQFPNYSSELNVNALELDDSALYLCASSLVPTASYNEQFFGPGTRLTVL.

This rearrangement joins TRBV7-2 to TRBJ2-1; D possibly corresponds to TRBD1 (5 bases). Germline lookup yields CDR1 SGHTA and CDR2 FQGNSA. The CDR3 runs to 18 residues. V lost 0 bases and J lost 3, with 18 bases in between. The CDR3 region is CASSLAPYSGRGYNEQFF. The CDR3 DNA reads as TGTGCCAGCAGCTTAGCGCCATACTCCGGAAGGGGCTACAATGAGCAGTTCTTC.

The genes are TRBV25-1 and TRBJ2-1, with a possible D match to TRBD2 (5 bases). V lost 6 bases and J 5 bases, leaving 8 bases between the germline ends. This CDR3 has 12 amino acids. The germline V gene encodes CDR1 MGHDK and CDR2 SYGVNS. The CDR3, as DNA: TGTGCCAGCAGCGCTAGCCACAATGAGCAGTTCTTC. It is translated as CASSASHNEQFF.

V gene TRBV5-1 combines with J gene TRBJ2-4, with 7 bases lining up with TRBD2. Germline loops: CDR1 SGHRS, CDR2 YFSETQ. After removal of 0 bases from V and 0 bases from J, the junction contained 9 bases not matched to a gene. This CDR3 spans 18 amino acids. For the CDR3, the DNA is TGCGCCAGCAGCTTGGGGTTCCGGGCGGGAGTAGCCAAAAACATTCAGTACTTC. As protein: CASSLGFRAGVAKNIQYF.

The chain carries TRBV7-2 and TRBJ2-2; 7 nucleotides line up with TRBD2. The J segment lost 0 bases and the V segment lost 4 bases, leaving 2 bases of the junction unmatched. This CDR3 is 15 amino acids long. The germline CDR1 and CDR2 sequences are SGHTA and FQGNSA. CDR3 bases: TGTGCCAGCAGCTCCGGACTAGCGAACACCGGGGAGCTGTTTTTT. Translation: CASSSGLANTGELFF.

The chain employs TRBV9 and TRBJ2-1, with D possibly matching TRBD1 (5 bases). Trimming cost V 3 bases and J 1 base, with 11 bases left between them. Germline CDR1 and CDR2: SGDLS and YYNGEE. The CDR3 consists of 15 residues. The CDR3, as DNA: TGTGCCAGCAGCGGCCAGGGCGTGTCCTACAATGAGCAGTTCTTC. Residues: CASSGQGVSYNEQFF.

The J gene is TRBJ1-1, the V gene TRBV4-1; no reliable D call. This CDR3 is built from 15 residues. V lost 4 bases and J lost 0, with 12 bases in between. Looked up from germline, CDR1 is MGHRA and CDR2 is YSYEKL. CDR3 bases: TGCGCCAGCAGCCCCGGGGATTCAATGAACACTGAAGCTTTCTTT. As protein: CASSPGDSMNTEAFF.

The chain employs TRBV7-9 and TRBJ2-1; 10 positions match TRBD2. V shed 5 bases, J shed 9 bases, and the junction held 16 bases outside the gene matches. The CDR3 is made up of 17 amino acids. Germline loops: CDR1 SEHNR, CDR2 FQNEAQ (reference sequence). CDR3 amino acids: CASSPLPGTSVRSEQFF. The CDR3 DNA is TGTGCCAGCAGCCCCCTTCCCGGGACTAGCGTGCGTAGTGAGCAGTTCTTC.

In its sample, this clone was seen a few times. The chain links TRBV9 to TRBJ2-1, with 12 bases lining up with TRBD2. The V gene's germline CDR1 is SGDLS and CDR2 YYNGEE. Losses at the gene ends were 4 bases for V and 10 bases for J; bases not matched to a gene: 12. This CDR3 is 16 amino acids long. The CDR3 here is CASSTPGTSGFGEQFF. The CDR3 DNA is TGTGCCAGCAGCACCCCCGGGACTAGCGGGTTCGGGGAGCAGTTCTTC.

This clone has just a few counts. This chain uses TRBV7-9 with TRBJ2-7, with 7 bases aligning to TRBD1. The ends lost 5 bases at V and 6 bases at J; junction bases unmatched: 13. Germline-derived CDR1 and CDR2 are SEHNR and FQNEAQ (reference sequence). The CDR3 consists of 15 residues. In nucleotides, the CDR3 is TGTGCCAGCAGCCCTCAGACAGGGTTGTCAGGCGAGCAGTACTTC. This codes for CASSPQTGLSGEQYF.

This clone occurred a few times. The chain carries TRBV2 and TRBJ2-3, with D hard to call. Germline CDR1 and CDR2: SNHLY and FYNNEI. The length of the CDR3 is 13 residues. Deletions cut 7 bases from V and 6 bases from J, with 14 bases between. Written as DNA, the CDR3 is TGTGCCAGCAACATGGGGATCCGGGATACGCAGTATTTT. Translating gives CASNMGIRDTQYF.

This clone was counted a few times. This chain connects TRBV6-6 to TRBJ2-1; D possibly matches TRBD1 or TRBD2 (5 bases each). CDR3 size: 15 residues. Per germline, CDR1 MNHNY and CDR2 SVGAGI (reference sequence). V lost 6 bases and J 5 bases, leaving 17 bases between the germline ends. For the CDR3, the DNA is TGTGCCAGCAGACTCGGGTGGGACCTCAACAATGAGCAGTTCTTC. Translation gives CASRLGWDLNNEQFF.

CDR3 in DNA: TGCGCCAGCAGCACTCGCGGCGGGAGGGCCAGAGAGCAGTTCTTC. Residues: CASSTRGGRAREQFF. This chain joins TRBV5-1 and TRBJ2-1, with TRBD2 matching 9 bases. Losses at the gene ends were 4 bases for V and 10 bases for J; bases not matched to a gene: 12. There are 15 residues in the CDR3. Germline V gene sequence: CDR1 SGHRS, CDR2 YFSETQ.